This T cell receptor beta chain was recorded in a study of T-cell memory formation after mild COVID-19 (dated by TCRdb to the early 2020s). Notes on the research overall: Most TCR sequence clusters were specific to one of the two donors. Longitudinal TCRalpha and TCRbeta repertoire sequencing tracked T-cell clones expanding and contracting after mild COVID-19 in a couple of donors. The cohort was made up of two young adult volunteers, one female and one male, who were previously healthy.

The data were produced on an Illumina NovaSeq 6000. TCRalpha and TCRbeta cDNA libraries were constructed by 5'RACE with constant-segment primers, with sample barcodes and unique molecular identifiers being introduced. RNA was extracted from every sample with Trizol reagent. Amplification of the libraries took two PCR steps, and the second step added a second sample barcode plus Illumina TruSeq adapters. Sequencing of libraries was performed on an Illumina NovaSeq with 2 x 150 bp paired-end reads. The authors' analysis ran thus. Demultiplexing of reads and collapsing into UMI-guided consensus sequences were performed with migec v1.2.7. Using mixcr v2.1.11, UMI consensuses were aligned to TRA and TRB V and J templates and then assembled into clonotypes. Clonotypes were classified as expanded or contracted when called significant by both edgeR and NoisET, with noise models trained on biological replicates. For edgeR calls, a false discovery rate-adjusted p below 0.01 and a log2 fold-change threshold of 1 were applied. As an exploratory analysis of dynamics, PCA with hierarchical clustering was applied to max-normalized trajectories of the 1000 most abundant clonotypes. The CD4 or CD8 phenotype of responding clones was assigned using the separately sequenced CD4+ and CD8+ repertoires. TCRdb reworked the public reads: Q25 trimming with fastp, MiXCR clone assembly, productive beta chains retained. CDR3 protein duplicates are merged, each entry listing the most common genes and DNA. The V and J calls were determined by TCRdb, not by the authors. The sample table shows roughly 580,000 distinct CDR3 sequences, and roughly 18% are seen once. Around 11% of the sample is in the top ten clones.

The CDR3 spans 16 residues, from the cysteine through the phenylalanine. Only CDR3 DNA remains: 48 bases, in frame from the first base. In the germline V gene, CDR1 corresponds to SGHRS and CDR2 to YFSETQ. V is shortened by 2 bases, J by 6 bases, and the region joining them spans 18 bases. Ficoll-Paque density gradient centrifugation was the method used to isolate PBMCs. What the work shows at the level of the full study, not this receptor alone: Only a couple of mild cases were covered by the study, and larger cohorts that include severe cases with pre-infection samples were considered necessary. The detection of some responding clones in pre-infection memory suggests that pre-existing cross-reactive memory T cells joined the SARS-CoV-2 response. Clones contracting from day 15 to 85 had balanced CD4/CD8 phenotypes, while a second wave expanding from day 15 to 37 was biased towards CD4+. Contracting CD4+ clones appeared mostly in the CM and EM memory subsets, whereas CD8+ clones were enriched in EMRA. Whether the second-wave clones peaking on day 37 were SARS-CoV-2 specific was not confirmed.

Worth noting for this clonotype: Its antigen specificity is not known. No base quality values were provided; no much bigger clone lies one nucleotide off.

The V and J segments used are TRBV5-1 and TRBJ2-4; 5 matching bases give a weak D call of TRBD1. The sequence was obtained from an adult woman who had mild COVID-19 (a few samples of this study predate the infection). The sample titles of this study are shuffled in the database, so cell type and time point are left out; the donor was told from shared clones. Sample: PBMCs or a T cell subset sorted from them (not recorded which). Read as DNA, the sequence is TGCGCCAGCAGCTTTGAAGTAGGGGCTAGGGGAAACATTCAGTACTTC. Its amino acids are CASSFEVGARGNIQYF.